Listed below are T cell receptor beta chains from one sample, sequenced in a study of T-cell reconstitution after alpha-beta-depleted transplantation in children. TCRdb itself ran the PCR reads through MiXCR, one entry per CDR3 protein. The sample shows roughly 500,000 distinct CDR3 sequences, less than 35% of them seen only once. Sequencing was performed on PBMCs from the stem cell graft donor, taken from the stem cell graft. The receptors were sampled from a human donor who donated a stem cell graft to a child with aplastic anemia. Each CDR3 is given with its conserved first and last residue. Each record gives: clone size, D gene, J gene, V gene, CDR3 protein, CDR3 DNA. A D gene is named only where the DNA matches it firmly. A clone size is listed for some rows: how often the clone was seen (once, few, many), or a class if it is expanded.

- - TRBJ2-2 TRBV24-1 CATSDPGSGTGELFF TGTGCCACCAGTGATCCGGGGTCGGGCACCGGGGAGCTGTTTTTT
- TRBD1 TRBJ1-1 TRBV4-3 CASSQYHRGDEAFF TGCGCCAGCAGCCAATACCACAGGGGGGATGAAGCTTTCTTT
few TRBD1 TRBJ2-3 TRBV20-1 CSASKQGARTDTQYF TGCAGTGCTAGTAAACAGGGGGCGAGGACAGATACGCAGTATTTT
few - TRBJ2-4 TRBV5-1 CASSIVENIQYF TGCGCCAGCAGCATAGTCGAGAACATTCAGTACTTC
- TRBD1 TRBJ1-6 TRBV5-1 CASSVGTGDSPLHF TGCGCCAGCAGCGTCGGGACAGGGGATTCACCCCTCCACTTT
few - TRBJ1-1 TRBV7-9 CASSLAGGARPEAFF TGTGCCAGCAGCTTAGCTGGCGGGGCAAGACCTGAAGCTTTCTTT
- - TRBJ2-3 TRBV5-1 CASSLGGGLTDTQYF TGCGCCAGCAGCTTGGGCGGAGGGTTGACAGATACGCAGTATTTT
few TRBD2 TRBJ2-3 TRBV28 CASNFRIAGGPDTQYF TGTGCCAGCAATTTCCGAATAGCGGGAGGGCCAGATACGCAGTATTTT
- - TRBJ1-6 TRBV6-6 CASSYVSSPLHF TGTGCCAGCAGTTACGTGAGCTCACCCCTCCACTTT
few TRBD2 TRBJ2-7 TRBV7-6 CASSSRTSGDEQYF TGTGCCAGCAGCTCCCGGACTAGCGGGGACGAGCAGTACTTC
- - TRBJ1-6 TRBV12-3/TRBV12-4 CASREEGWNRPSGPLHF TGTGCCAGCAGGGAAGAGGGGTGGAACAGGCCGAGCGGGCCCCTCCACTTT
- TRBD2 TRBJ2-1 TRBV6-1 CASSEVPSGSDEQFF TGTGCCAGCAGTGAAGTCCCTAGCGGGAGTGATGAGCAGTTCTTC
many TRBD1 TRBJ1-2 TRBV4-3 CASSQEGAPIVGYTF TGCGCCAGCAGCCAGGAGGGGGCCCCCATTGTTGGCTACACCTTC
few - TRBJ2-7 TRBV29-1 CSVELGGPSYEQYF TGCAGCGTTGAATTAGGGGGGCCCTCCTACGAGCAGTACTTC
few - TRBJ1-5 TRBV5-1 CASSPGVAGGNQPQHF TGCGCCAGCAGCCCGGGGGTGGCAGGGGGCAATCAGCCCCAGCATTTT
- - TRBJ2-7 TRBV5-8 CASSLGLTSRDEQYF TGTGCCAGCAGCTTGGGACTAACCTCGCGAGACGAGCAGTACTTC
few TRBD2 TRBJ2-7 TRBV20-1 CGGRESSYEQYF TGCGGTGGGCGGGAGAGTTCCTACGAGCAGTACTTC
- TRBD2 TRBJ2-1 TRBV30 CAWSVSLAGVNEQFF TGTGCCTGGAGTGTGTCACTAGCGGGAGTTAATGAGCAGTTCTTC
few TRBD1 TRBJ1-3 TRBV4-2 CASSHSRGPSGNTIYF TGTGCCAGCAGCCATAGCAGGGGGCCCTCTGGAAACACCATATATTTT
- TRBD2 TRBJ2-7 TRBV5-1 CASSPTSGYEQYF TGCGCCAGCAGCCCCACTAGCGGGTACGAGCAGTACTTC
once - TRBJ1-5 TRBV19 CASSIGDTTYSNQPQHF TGTGCCAGTAGTATTGGGGACACCACCTATAGCAATCAGCCCCAGCATTTT
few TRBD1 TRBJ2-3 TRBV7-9 CASSTRDRGTDTQYF TGTGCCAGCAGCACCCGGGACAGGGGAACAGATACGCAGTATTTT
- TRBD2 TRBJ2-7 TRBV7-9 CASSLTTGGNSYEQYF TGTGCCAGCAGCTTAACCACGGGAGGCAACTCCTACGAGCAGTACTTC
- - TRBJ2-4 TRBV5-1 CASSFGGPHKLAKNIQYF TGCGCCAGCAGCTTCGGGGGGCCCCATAAGCTGGCCAAAAACATTCAGTACTTC